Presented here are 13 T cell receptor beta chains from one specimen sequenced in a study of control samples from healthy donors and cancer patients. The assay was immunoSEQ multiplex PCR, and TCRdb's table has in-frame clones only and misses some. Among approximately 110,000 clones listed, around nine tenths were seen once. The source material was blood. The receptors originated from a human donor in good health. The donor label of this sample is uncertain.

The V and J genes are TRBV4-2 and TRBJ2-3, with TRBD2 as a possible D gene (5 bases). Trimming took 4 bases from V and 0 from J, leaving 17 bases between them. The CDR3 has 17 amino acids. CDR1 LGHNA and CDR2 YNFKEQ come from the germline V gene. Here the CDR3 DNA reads TGTGCCAGCAGCCGATCCCCCACGCGGACTAGCACAGATACGCAGTATTTT. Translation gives CASSRSPTRTSTDTQYF.

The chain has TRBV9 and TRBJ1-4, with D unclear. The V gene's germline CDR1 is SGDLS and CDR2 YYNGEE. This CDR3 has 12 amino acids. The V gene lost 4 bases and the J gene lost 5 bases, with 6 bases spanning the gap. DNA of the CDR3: TGTGCCAGCAGCATGCCCAATGAAAAACTGTTTTTT. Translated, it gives CASSMPNEKLFF.

CDR3 DNA sequence: TGTGCCATCAGTGCTAGGTTGAGTGAGCAGTTCTTC. Its translation is CAISARLSEQFF. V and J are TRBV10-3 and TRBJ2-1; no definite D call. This CDR3 contains 12 residues. Per the germline V gene, CDR1 is ENHRY and CDR2 is SYGVKD. V lost 4 bases, J lost 9 bases, and 10 bases lay in between.

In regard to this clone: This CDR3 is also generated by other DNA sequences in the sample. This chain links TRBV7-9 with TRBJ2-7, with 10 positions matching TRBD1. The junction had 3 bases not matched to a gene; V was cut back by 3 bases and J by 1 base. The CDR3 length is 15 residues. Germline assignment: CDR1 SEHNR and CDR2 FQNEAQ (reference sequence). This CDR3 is CASSFRGQGSYEQYF. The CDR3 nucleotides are TGTGCCAGCAGCTTCAGGGGACAGGGGTCCTACGAGCAGTACTTC.

Here the CDR3 DNA reads TGTGCCAGCAGCCCCCCCGGGACAGGGAGGAATGAGCAGTTCTTC. Translation gives CASSPPGTGRNEQFF. The chain couples TRBV13 to TRBJ2-1; TRBD1 matches 9 bases. The V and J ends lost 5 bases and 7 bases, in that order; junction bases with no gene match: 9. The CDR3 is made up of 15 amino acids. CDR1 and CDR2 from the germline V gene are PRHDT and FYEKMQ (reference sequence).

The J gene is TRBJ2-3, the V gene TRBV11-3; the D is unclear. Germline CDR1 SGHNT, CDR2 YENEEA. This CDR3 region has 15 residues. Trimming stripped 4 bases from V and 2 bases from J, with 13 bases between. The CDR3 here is CASSSTRANTDTQYF. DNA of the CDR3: TGTGCCAGCAGCTCGACCCGGGCCAACACAGATACGCAGTATTTT.

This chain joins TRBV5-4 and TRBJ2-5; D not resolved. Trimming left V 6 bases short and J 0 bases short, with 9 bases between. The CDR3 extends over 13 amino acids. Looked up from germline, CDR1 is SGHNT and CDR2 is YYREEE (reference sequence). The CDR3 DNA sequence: TGTGCCAGCAACGTTGATCACCAAGAGACCCAGTACTTC. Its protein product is CASNVDHQETQYF. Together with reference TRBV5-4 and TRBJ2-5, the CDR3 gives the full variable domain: ETGVTQSPTHLIKTRGQQVTLRCSSQSGHNTVSWYQQALGQGPQFIFQYYREEENGRGNFPPRFSGLQFPNYSSELNVNALELDDSALYLCASNVDHQETQYFGPGTRLLVL.

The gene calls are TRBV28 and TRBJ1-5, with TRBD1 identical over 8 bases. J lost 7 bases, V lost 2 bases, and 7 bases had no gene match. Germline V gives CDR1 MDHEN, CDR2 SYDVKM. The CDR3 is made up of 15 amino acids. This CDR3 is CASSLPRTGLQPQHF. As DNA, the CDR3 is TGTGCCAGCAGTTTACCCCGGACAGGGTTGCAGCCCCAGCATTTT.

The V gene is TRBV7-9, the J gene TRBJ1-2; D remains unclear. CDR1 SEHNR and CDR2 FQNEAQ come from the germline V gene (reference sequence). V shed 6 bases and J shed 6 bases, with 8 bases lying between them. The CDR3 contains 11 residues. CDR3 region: CASSTRDGYTF. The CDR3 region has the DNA TGTGCCAGCAGTACCCGTGATGGCTACACCTTC. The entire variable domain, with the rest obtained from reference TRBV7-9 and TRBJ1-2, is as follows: DTGVSQNPRHKITKRGQNVTFRCDPISEHNRLYWYRQTLGQGPEFLTYFQNEAQLEKSRLLSDRFSAERPKGSFSTLEIQRTEQGDSAMYLCASSTRDGYTFGSGTRLTVV.

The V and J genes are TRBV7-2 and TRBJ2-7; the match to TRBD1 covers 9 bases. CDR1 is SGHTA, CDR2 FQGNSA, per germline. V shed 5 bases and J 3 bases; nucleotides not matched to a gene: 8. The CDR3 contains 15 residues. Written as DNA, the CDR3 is TGTGCCAGCAGCCCAGGACAGGGGTACCACTACGAGCAGTACGTC. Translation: CASSPGQGYHYEQYV.

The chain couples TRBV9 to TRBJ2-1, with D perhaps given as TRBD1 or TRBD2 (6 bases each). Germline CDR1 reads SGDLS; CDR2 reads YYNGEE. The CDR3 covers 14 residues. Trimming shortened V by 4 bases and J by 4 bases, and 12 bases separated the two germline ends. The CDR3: CASSTRGLYNEQFF. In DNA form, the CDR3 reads TGTGCCAGCAGCACCCGGGGGCTTTACAATGAGCAGTTCTTC.

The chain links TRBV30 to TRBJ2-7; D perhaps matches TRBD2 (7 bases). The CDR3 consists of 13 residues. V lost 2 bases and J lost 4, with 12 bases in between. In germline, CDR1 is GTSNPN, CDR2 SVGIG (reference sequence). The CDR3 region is CAWSRGGGYEQYF. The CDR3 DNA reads TGTGCCTGGAGTAGGGGGGGAGGGTACGAGCAGTACTTC.

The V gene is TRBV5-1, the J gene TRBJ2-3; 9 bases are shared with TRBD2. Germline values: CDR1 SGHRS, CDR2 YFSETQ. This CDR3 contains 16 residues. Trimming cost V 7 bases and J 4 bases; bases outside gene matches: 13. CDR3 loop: CASSRGGLAGADTQYF. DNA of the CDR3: TGCGCCAGCTCCCGAGGGGGACTAGCCGGCGCAGATACGCAGTATTTT.